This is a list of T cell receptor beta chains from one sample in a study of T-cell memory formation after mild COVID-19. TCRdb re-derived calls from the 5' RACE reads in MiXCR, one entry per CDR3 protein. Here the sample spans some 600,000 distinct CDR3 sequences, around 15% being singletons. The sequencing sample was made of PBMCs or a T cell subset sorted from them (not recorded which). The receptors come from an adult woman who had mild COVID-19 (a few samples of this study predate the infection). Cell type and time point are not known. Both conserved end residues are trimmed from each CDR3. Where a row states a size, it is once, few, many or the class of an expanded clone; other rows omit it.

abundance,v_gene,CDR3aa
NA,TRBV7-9,ASHTLGENYGYT
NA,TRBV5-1,ASSPGLAGGTTDTQY
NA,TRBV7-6,ASSHGHGEAF
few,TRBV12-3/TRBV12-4,ASSFRLRADTQY
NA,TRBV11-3,ASSFGRGRNTEAF
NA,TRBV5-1,ASSPRAGGYEQY
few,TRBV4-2,ASSQGTEGLFEQY
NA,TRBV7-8,ASSLASGEQF
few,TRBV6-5,ASRPAGDLYSNQPQH
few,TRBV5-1,ASSDGTGSRNTEAF
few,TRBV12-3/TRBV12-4,ASSTTGANEKLF
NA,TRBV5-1,ASSLVGDPLSGANVLT
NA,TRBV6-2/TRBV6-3,ASTTTSHGQRNTEAF
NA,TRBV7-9,ASSLVGAGPNTEAF
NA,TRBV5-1,ASSPEIAGATDTQY
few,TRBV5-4,ASSSGLGLNEQF
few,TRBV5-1,ASTRDRDNEQF
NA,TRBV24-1,ATSDRDLGGYNEQF
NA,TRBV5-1,ASSVPGTRNNEQF
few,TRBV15,ATSRGGEQY
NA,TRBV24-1,ATSDFGQGDTVLF
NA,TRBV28,ASSFPTSGMGQY
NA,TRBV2,ASSERALGTIY
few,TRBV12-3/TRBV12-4,ASSLMVLQETQY
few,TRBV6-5,ASKTIGQAVVEAF
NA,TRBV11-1,ASSFSSTGGLNGYT
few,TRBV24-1,ATSGSGGGSDTQY
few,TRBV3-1,ASGRPSGANTEAF
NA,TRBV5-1,ASSLGDRERNTEAF
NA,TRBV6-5,ASSLTGELQPQH
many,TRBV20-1,SAPHRGRETQY
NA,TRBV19,ASSQGLPTRDTQY
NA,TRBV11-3,ASSSRRRAGTDTQY
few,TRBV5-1,ASSVEASGTTDTQY
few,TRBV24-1,ATSNPQTGNYGYT
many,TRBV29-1,SVAPGLAESRDTQY
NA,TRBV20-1,SAHSGQSYGYT
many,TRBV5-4,ASSLGGESYDTEAF
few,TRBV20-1,SARDQGRDYGYT
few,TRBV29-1,SVGRQQGAGANVLT